The 14 T cell receptor beta chains below were found in one sample sequenced in a study of T cell responses to AZD1222 COVID-19 vaccine. Data came from immunoSEQ multiplex PCR; TCRdb stores just in-frame clones and leaves some out. Of tens of thousands of clones listed, over 75% are singletons. Sequences were derived from peripheral blood, sampled on day 0 of AZD1222 vaccination. These receptors originate from an adult in good health.

The chain employs TRBV5-1 and TRBJ1-1; 7 bases align to TRBD1. The V gene end was trimmed by 1 base and the J gene end by 0 bases; junction bases not matched to a gene: 6. Germline CDR1 and CDR2: SGHRS and YFSETQ. The CDR3 covers 16 residues. The CDR3 region has the DNA TGCGCCAGCAGCTTGTCTTTAGGGGGCGTGAACACTGAAGCTTTCTTT. Translating it yields CASSLSLGGVNTEAFF.

This clone has a single count. The CDR3 DNA reads TGTGCCAGCAGCCAAGCCAGCACGGATACCTACGAGCAGTACTTC. It is translated as CASSQASTDTYEQYF. This chain links TRBV4-2 with TRBJ2-7; D not resolved. There are 15 residues in the CDR3. V was pared by 1 base and J by 2 bases, with 12 bases between. Germline loops: CDR1 LGHNA, CDR2 YNFKEQ.

The CDR3 loop reads CASSRGAGSYGYTF. The CDR3 DNA reads TGCGCCAGCAGCCGAGGAGCAGGCTCCTATGGCTACACCTTC. This chain links TRBV5-1 with TRBJ1-2; D is uncertain. This CDR3 region has 14 residues. The germline V gene has CDR1 SGHRS and CDR2 YFSETQ. V dropped 4 bases and J dropped 4 bases, with 14 bases sitting between them.

The chain employs TRBV11-2 and TRBJ2-3; possibly TRBD2 for D (5 bases). The V end was cut by 5 bases, the J end by 5 bases, with 8 bases between. This CDR3 contains 12 residues. Germline assignment: CDR1 SGHAT and CDR2 FQNNGV. This chain's CDR3 is CASSQLGDTQYF. CDR3 nucleotide sequence: TGTGCCAGCAGCCAACTAGGAGATACGCAGTATTTT.

The rearrangement joins TRBV9 to TRBJ2-7; TRBD2 matches at 8 bases. Germline V gene data show CDR1 as SGDLS and CDR2 as YYNGEE. The CDR3 is 14 residues long. Trimming took 0 bases from V and 7 from J; bases not matched to a gene: 6. CDR3 DNA: TGTGCCAGCAGCGTAGGGCTAGCGGGCCCGGAGCAGTACTTC. Its protein product is CASSVGLAGPEQYF.

This chain links TRBV19 with TRBJ1-1; TRBD1 agrees at 8 bases. Looked up from germline, CDR1 is LNHDA and CDR2 is SQIVND (reference sequence). V was pared by 6 bases and J by 2 bases, with 5 bases of the junction left unmatched. CDR3 length: 14 residues. The CDR3 is CASRKDRENTEAFF. The CDR3 DNA sequence: TGTGCCAGTAGGAAGGACAGGGAAAACACTGAAGCTTTCTTT. Using reference TRBV19 and TRBJ1-1 for the parts outside the CDR3, the full variable domain is DGGITQSPKYLFRKEGQNVTLSCEQNLNHDAMYWYRQDPGQGLRLIYYSQIVNDFQKGDIAEGYSVSREKKESFPLTVTSAQKNPTAFYLCASRKDRENTEAFFGQGTRLTVV.

This clone was observed a few times. The chain uses TRBV9 and TRBJ2-7; TRBD1 matches 7 bases. V shed 0 bases, J shed 3 bases, and the junction held 6 bases outside the gene matches. Germline V CDR1 and CDR2: SGDLS, YYNGEE. The CDR3 extends over 15 amino acids. As DNA, the CDR3 is TGTGCCAGCAGCGTAGGGTCCAGGGGGTACTACGAGCAGTACTTC. Translation gives CASSVGSRGYYEQYF.

The chain has TRBV27 and TRBJ1-5, with D unclear. The V and J ends lost 0 bases and 2 bases respectively, with 11 bases between them. From germline, CDR1 is MNHEY and CDR2 SMNVEV (reference sequence). The CDR3 consists of 16 residues. This chain's CDR3 is CASSLSNAIGNQPQHF. In DNA form, the CDR3 reads TGTGCCAGCAGTTTATCGAACGCAATCGGCAATCAGCCCCAGCATTTT.

CDR3 nucleotide sequence: TGTGCCAGCAGTCTGACAGGGGGGTATTACAATGAGCAGTTCTTC. It yields the protein CASSLTGGYYNEQFF. The chain links TRBV11-2 to TRBJ2-1; 9 bases align to TRBD1. V trimming: 6 bases; J trimming: 4 bases; junction bases outside the gene matches: 7. The CDR3 runs to 15 residues. Per germline, CDR1 SGHAT and CDR2 FQNNGV.

The V gene is TRBV9, the J gene TRBJ2-1; D possibly corresponds to TRBD2 (6 bases). The CDR3 is made up of 14 amino acids. The ends were cut back, 4 bases at V and 0 bases at J, with 8 bases in the middle. Germline V lookup: CDR1 SGDLS, CDR2 YYNGEE. The CDR3: CASSPRGSYNEQFF. As DNA, the CDR3 is TGTGCCAGCAGCCCGCGGGGCTCCTACAATGAGCAGTTCTTC. The whole variable domain, remainder taken from reference TRBV9 and TRBJ2-1, is DSGVTQTPKHLITATGQRVTLRCSPRSGDLSVYWYQQSLDQGLQFLIQYYNGEERAKGNILERFSAQQFPDLHSELNLSSLELGDSALYFCASSPRGSYNEQFFGPGTRLTVL.

The chain is built from TRBV11-3 and TRBJ1-1; 9 nucleotides align to TRBD1. This CDR3 region has 15 residues. Germline V gene sequence: CDR1 SGHNT, CDR2 YENEEA. Unmatched junction bases numbered 3, after V lost 0 bases and J lost 4 bases. The CDR3 coding sequence is TGTGCCAGCAGCTTAGATGGGACAGGGTTCACTGAAGCTTTCTTT. It encodes CASSLDGTGFTEAFF.

The table lists this clone with a few counts. The chain is built from TRBV3-1 (or the pseudogene TRBV3-2) and TRBJ1-5, with a tentative D call TRBD1 (6 bases). In germline, CDR1 is LGHDT, CDR2 YNNKEL (reference sequence). CDR3 length: 14 residues. The germline V and J ends were trimmed by 2 bases and 3 bases, with 8 bases remaining between them. The CDR3 spells CASSQQGNNQPQHF. CDR3 bases: TGTGCCAGCAGCCAACAGGGGAACAATCAGCCCCAGCATTTT.

CDR3 bases: TGTGCCAGCAGTTCGACAGGCAATAGCAATCAGCCCCAGCATTTT. It translates to CASSSTGNSNQPQHF. The V gene is TRBV6-5, the J gene TRBJ1-5, with a weak D call TRBD1 (6 bases). V was clipped by 4 bases and J by 0 bases, with 10 bases between them. Germline CDR1 MNHEY, CDR2 SVGAGI. CDR3 length equals 15 residues.

This chain uses TRBV19 with TRBJ1-1; D unresolved. The V end was cut by 0 bases, the J end by 0 bases, with 11 bases between. The CDR3 extends over 16 amino acids. Germline V gene data show CDR1 as LNHDA and CDR2 as SQIVND (reference sequence). DNA of the CDR3: TGTGCCAGTAGTATAGATCGAGGAATAATGAACACTGAAGCTTTCTTT. This codes for CASSIDRGIMNTEAFF.